Shown below are 10 T cell receptor beta chains from a single sample sequenced in a study of cytomegalovirus exposure and HLA in healthy donors. The PCR made use of 60 Vbeta and 13 Jbeta primers. This table comes from immunoSEQ multiplex PCR, and its TCRdb copy is limited to in-frame clones, with some not included. In the table there are roughly 130,000 clones, approximately 91% of which are singletons. What was sequenced was PBMCs. The receptor set was obtained from a woman in her thirties or forties in good health and CMV-seronegative.

The rearrangement links TRBV5-1 to TRBJ2-1, with TRBD2 identical over 15 bases. Germline V gene sequence: CDR1 SGHRS, CDR2 YFSETQ. This CDR3 has 16 amino acids. J lost 5 bases, V lost 3 bases, and 3 bases had no gene match. The DNA for the CDR3 is TGCGCCAGCAGCTCGGGACTAGCGGGAGGTGACAATGAGCAGTTCTTC. It yields the protein CASSSGLAGGDNEQFF.

This CDR3 reads CASSSTGTSGASYNEQFF. CDR3 nucleotide sequence: TGCGCCAGCAGTTCCACCGGGACTAGCGGCGCCTCCTACAATGAGCAGTTCTTC. This chain joins TRBV10-2 and TRBJ2-1, with 11 bases identical to TRBD2. The CDR3 runs to 18 residues. From germline, CDR1 is WSHSY and CDR2 SAAADI. V shed 5 bases and J 0 bases; nucleotides not matched to a gene: 9.

This clone was detected once. This chain uses TRBV5-4 with TRBJ2-1, with a tentative D call TRBD2 (5 bases). The CDR3 extends over 15 amino acids. Germline V CDR1 and CDR2: SGHNT, YYREEE (reference sequence). Trimming left V 0 bases short and J 7 bases short, with 14 bases between. The CDR3 bases are TGTGCCAGCAGCTTGGGACCCGCTTCGGGAAATGAGCAGTTCTTC. Protein product: CASSLGPASGNEQFF.

The chain employs TRBV27 and TRBJ2-7, with D possibly TRBD2 on 6 matching bases. Germline lookup yields CDR1 MNHEY and CDR2 SMNVEV (reference sequence). Between the trimmed V and J ends, which lost 4 bases and 2 bases, there was a span of 18 bases. This CDR3 spans 16 amino acids. The CDR3: CASSSGGYRTPYEQYF. The CDR3, as DNA: TGTGCCAGCAGTTCCGGGGGTTACCGGACCCCCTACGAGCAGTACTTC.

The V call is TRBV2, the J call TRBJ2-3, with D possibly being TRBD1 (5 bases). Germline lookup yields CDR1 SNHLY and CDR2 FYNNEI. The CDR3 sequence is 15 residues long. Trimming cost V 5 bases and J 6 bases, with 18 bases left between them. The CDR3 spells CASSLRERRIDTQYF. As DNA, the CDR3 is TGTGCCAGCAGTCTCAGGGAACGGCGGATCGATACGCAGTATTTT.

This chain links TRBV7-9 with TRBJ2-2; D is unresolved. Between the trimmed V and J ends, which lost 5 bases and 0 bases, there was a span of 10 bases. Germline CDR1 and CDR2: SEHNR and FQNEAQ (reference sequence). The CDR3 loop spans 15 amino acids. The CDR3 DNA reads TGTGCCAGCAGCCCCAGCCGGGCGAACACCGGGGAGCTGTTTTTT. It is translated as CASSPSRANTGELFF.

This chain connects TRBV5-1 to TRBJ1-4; D may be TRBD1 (5 bases). Germline V gene data show CDR1 as SGHRS and CDR2 as YFSETQ. V was shortened by 4 bases and J by 2 bases, with 12 bases between the two germline ends. The CDR3 length is 15 residues. In DNA, the CDR3 is TGCGCCAGCAGCGCGACGGGACTGACTAATGAAAAACTGTTTTTT. It encodes CASSATGLTNEKLFF.

V gene TRBV7-3 combines with J gene TRBJ2-1, with 12 bases fitting TRBD2. Germline loops: CDR1 SGHTA, CDR2 FQGTGA. This CDR3 is built from 14 residues. Trimming removed 5 bases from V and 9 bases from J; junction bases left unmatched: 5. DNA of the CDR3: TGTGCCAGCAGCCGAAGGGGACTAGCGGGTGAGCAGTTCTTC. The encoded protein is CASSRRGLAGEQFF. The entire variable domain, with the rest obtained from reference TRBV7-3 and TRBJ2-1, is as follows: GAGVSQTPSNKVTEKGKYVELRCDPISGHTALYWYRQSLGQGPEFLIYFQGTGAADDSGLPNDRFFAVRPEGSVSTLKIQRTERGDSAVYLCASSRRGLAGEQFFGPGTRLTVL.

This clone was seen a handful of times. The chain has TRBV7-9 and TRBJ2-3; 8 bases map to TRBD2. The CDR3 covers 16 residues. V dropped 1 base and J dropped 4; count of bases not matched to a gene: 7. From germline, CDR1 is SEHNR and CDR2 FQNEAQ (reference sequence). CDR3 nucleotides: TGTGCCAGCAGCTTAGAACCGGGAGCGGGGGCAGATACGCAGTATTTT. Its translation is CASSLEPGAGADTQYF.

V and J are TRBV29-1 and TRBJ2-7, with TRBD1 identical over 8 bases. The CDR3 runs to 12 residues. Trimming removed 8 bases from V and 6 bases from J; junction bases left unmatched: 9. Germline CDR1 reads SQVTM; CDR2 reads ANQGSEA. The CDR3 DNA reads as TGCAGCTTTCGCAGGGGGCAGGGCGAGCAGTACTTC. Its protein is CSFRRGQGEQYF.